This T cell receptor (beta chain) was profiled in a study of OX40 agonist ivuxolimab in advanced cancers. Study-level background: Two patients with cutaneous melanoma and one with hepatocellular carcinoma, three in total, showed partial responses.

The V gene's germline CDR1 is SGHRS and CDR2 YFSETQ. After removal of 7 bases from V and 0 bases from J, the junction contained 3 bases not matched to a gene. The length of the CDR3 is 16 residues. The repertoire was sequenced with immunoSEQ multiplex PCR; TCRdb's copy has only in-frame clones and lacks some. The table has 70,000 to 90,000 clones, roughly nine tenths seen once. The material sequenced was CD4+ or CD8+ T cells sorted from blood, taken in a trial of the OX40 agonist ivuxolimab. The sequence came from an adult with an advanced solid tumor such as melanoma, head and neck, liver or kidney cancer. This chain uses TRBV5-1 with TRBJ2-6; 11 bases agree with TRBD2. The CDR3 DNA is TGCGCCAGCCGACTAGCGGGGAGCTCTGGGGCCAACGTCCTGACTTTC. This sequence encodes CASRLAGSSGANVLTF. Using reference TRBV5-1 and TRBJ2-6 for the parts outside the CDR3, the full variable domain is KAGVTQTPRYLIKTRGQQVTLSCSPISGHRSVSWYQQTPGQGLQFLFEYFSETQRNKGNFPGRFSGRQFSNSRSEMNVSTLELGDSALYLCASRLAGSSGANVLTFGAGSRLTVL.